This T cell receptor beta chain is from a study of T cell repertoires and HLA-DP antigens. Details on this clone: Its antigen is undetermined.

Trimming at V came to 2 bases and at J to 4 bases, leaving 3 bases not matched to a gene. The CDR3 extends over 14 amino acids. Germline V gene lookup returns CDR1 SGHNT and CDR2 YYREEE (reference sequence). Assay used: immunoSEQ multiplex PCR; TCRdb lists only in-frame clones, some missing. This repertoire shows about 89,000 clones, around nine tenths found once; its top ten account for 1.5% to 2%. Input material: CD4+ T cells from PBMCs. This chain connects TRBV5-4 to TRBJ1-2; TRBD1 agrees at 9 bases. This clonotype originated in a man aged 50 or older in good health and CMV-seronegative. CDR3 nucleotides: TGTGCCAGCAGCTTACCGGGACAGGGCTATGGCTACACCTTC. This translates into CASSLPGQGYGYTF.